Below, 31 T cell receptor beta chains from the same sample are listed, as sequenced in a study of blood T cell repertoires in COVID-19. TCRdb keeps only in-frame clones here, not all; method: immunoSEQ multiplex PCR. Of 150,000 to 200,000 clones in the sample, around 82% were seen once. Material for sequencing was PBMCs or T cells enriched from blood (not recorded which). The receptors shown here come from a woman aged 60-70 years with acute COVID-19.

This chain uses TRBV14 with TRBJ2-1; weak D call: TRBD1 (5 bases). This CDR3 is built from 15 residues. Trimming pared 1 base from V and 6 bases from J, leaving 13 bases between. Germline V gene data show CDR1 as SGHDN and CDR2 as FVKESK. The CDR3 sequence is CASSQAGSVFNEQFF. The CDR3, as DNA: TGTGCCAGCAGCCAAGCAGGGTCAGTATTCAATGAGCAGTTCTTC.

This clone has only one observation. The V call is TRBV6-5, the J call TRBJ1-4; D perhaps matches TRBD1 (6 bases). Trimming removed 6 bases at V and 10 bases at J, with 15 bases between. CDR3 length: 13 residues. Germline CDR1 is MNHEY and CDR2 is SVGAGI. DNA for the CDR3: TGTGCCAGCAGACTCACAGGGTCGGGAAAACTGTTTTTT. It specifies CASRLTGSGKLFF.

This chain links TRBV4-2 with TRBJ2-2; 8 nucleotides align to TRBD2. CDR3 length equals 16 residues. The J segment lost 6 bases and the V segment lost 1 base, leaving 7 bases of the junction unmatched. Germline lookup yields CDR1 LGHNA and CDR2 YNFKEQ. The CDR3 region is CASSQARSGSPGELFF. Written as DNA, the CDR3 is TGTGCCAGCAGCCAAGCCCGCAGCGGGAGTCCCGGGGAGCTGTTTTTT.

The chain uses TRBV11-2 and TRBJ2-2; D is possibly TRBD2 (5 bases). The V end was cut by 3 bases, the J end by 5 bases, with 10 bases between. Germline values: CDR1 SGHAT, CDR2 FQNNGV. The CDR3 loop spans 14 amino acids. The DNA for the CDR3 is TGTGCCAGCAGCTTGGAGGCTAGAACCGGGGAGCTGTTTTTT. This translates into CASSLEARTGELFF.

The V gene is TRBV4-1, the J gene TRBJ1-6, with unresolved D. Germline CDR1 reads MGHRA; CDR2 reads YSYEKL. V was shortened by 4 bases and J by 12 bases, with 10 bases between the two germline ends. The CDR3 runs 12 residues. CDR3 sequence (DNA): TGCGCCAGCAGCCCACAAAGTATACCCCTCCACTTT. Its translation: CASSPQSIPLHF.

V gene TRBV5-5 combines with J gene TRBJ2-5; a weak D match, TRBD1 (5 bases). Between the trimmed V and J ends, which lost 1 base and 3 bases, there was a span of 16 bases. This CDR3 spans 16 amino acids. CDR1 and CDR2 from the germline V gene are SGHKS and YYEKEE (reference sequence). DNA for the CDR3: TGTGCCAGCAGCTTGAGGGTCAGGGAAGGAGAAGAGACCCAGTACTTC. This codes for CASSLRVREGEETQYF.

The chain combines TRBV28 with TRBJ1-4; D ambiguous. Trimming took 5 bases from V and 0 from J, leaving 10 bases between them. There are 15 residues in the CDR3. The germline V gene encodes CDR1 MDHEN and CDR2 SYDVKM. CDR3 bases: TGTGCCAGCAGTCGGAGGGTTGCAACTAATGAAAAACTGTTTTTT. Translation: CASSRRVATNEKLFF. Variable domain in full (rest from reference TRBV28 and TRBJ1-4): DVKVTQSSRYLVKRTGEKVFLECVQDMDHENMFWYRQDPGLGLRLIYFSYDVKMKEKGDIPEGYSVSREKKERFSLILESASTNQTSMYLCASSRRVATNEKLFFGSGTQLSVL.

This sequence joins TRBV7-2 and TRBJ1-4; D is uncertain. Deletions cut 1 base from V and 0 bases from J, with 12 bases between. Germline V CDR1 and CDR2: SGHTA, FQGNSA. There are 17 residues in the CDR3. CDR3 DNA: TGTGCCAGCAGCTTAGGTCCGGGAAAAACAACTAATGAAAAACTGTTTTTT. Translating gives CASSLGPGKTTNEKLFF. The complete variable domain, with remaining parts taken from reference TRBV7-2 and TRBJ1-4, reads GAGVSQSPSNKVTEKGKDVELRCDPISGHTALYWYRQSLGQGLEFLIYFQGNSAPDKSGLPSDRFSAERTGGSVSTLTIQRTQQEDSAVYLCASSLGPGKTTNEKLFFGSGTQLSVL.

The table lists this clone with a few counts. This chain connects TRBV30 to TRBJ1-1; TRBD1 aligns across 8 bases. Germline-derived CDR1 and CDR2 are GTSNPN and SVGIG (reference sequence). CDR3 length: 18 amino acids. Losses at the gene ends were 8 bases for V and 4 bases for J; bases not matched to a gene: 24. CDR3 region: CAPPLRRGPTGDGTEAFF. Here the CDR3 DNA reads TGTGCCCCACCCCTCCGAAGGGGCCCGACAGGGGACGGCACTGAAGCTTTCTTT.

The chain has TRBV5-4 and TRBJ2-1; 8 bases match TRBD2. The CDR3 totals 16 residues. Germline-derived CDR1 and CDR2 are SGHNT and YYREEE (reference sequence). The J segment lost 0 bases and the V segment lost 4 bases, leaving 6 bases of the junction unmatched. Here the CDR3 DNA reads TGTGCCAGCAGCCCGGGGGGGACTAGCTCCTACAATGAGCAGTTCTTC. Its translation: CASSPGGTSSYNEQFF.

The rearrangement links TRBV6-5 to TRBJ2-5; 12 bases agree with TRBD2. The CDR3 loop spans 15 amino acids. Trimming took 6 bases from V and 5 from J; bases not matched to a gene: 7. Per germline, CDR1 MNHEY and CDR2 SVGAGI. The CDR3 sequence is CASSGGLAGRETQYF. In nucleotides, the CDR3 is TGTGCCAGCAGCGGAGGACTAGCGGGAAGGGAGACCCAGTACTTC.

The genes are TRBV7-2 and TRBJ1-1; no reliable D call. The CDR3 covers 12 residues. Looked up from germline, CDR1 is SGHTA and CDR2 is FQGNSA. V was pared by 6 bases and J by 2 bases, with 7 bases between. CDR3 bases: TGTGCCAGCAGGGGAGTCAACACTGAAGCTTTCTTT. It yields the protein CASRGVNTEAFF.

The J gene is TRBJ1-2, the V gene TRBV9; 7 positions match TRBD1. Unmatched junction bases numbered 4, after V lost 4 bases and J lost 1 base. The CDR3 spans 14 residues. Germline assignment: CDR1 SGDLS and CDR2 YYNGEE. CDR3 loop: CASSPGGINYGYTF. In nucleotides, the CDR3 is TGTGCCAGCAGCCCAGGGGGAATTAACTATGGCTACACCTTC.

The chain uses TRBV10-3 and TRBJ1-1; TRBD1 matches at 9 bases. The length of the CDR3 is 13 residues. The ends lost 10 bases at V and 1 base at J; junction bases unmatched: 4. The germline gives CDR1 ENHRY, CDR2 SYGVKD. Here the CDR3 DNA reads TGTGCCAGCGACAGGGGGAAGAACACTGAAGCTTTCTTT. This translates into CASDRGKNTEAFF.

In the case of this clone: Sequence at one end of the junction differs from germline and may be a read error. The identical CDR3 is also encoded by other nucleotide sequences in the sample. As DNA, the CDR3 is TGTAGCTTTCGTCAGGGGGCGAGGACCGGGGAGCTGTTTTTT. Its translation is CSFRQGARTGELFF. This chain joins TRBV29-1 and TRBJ2-2, with TRBD1 matching 8 bases. This CDR3 region has 14 residues. The germline V gene has CDR1 SQVTM and CDR2 ANQGSEA.

This clone has a single count. This sequence joins TRBV7-9 and TRBJ1-1; unclear D gene. The CDR3 extends over 16 amino acids. The germline V gene has CDR1 SEHNR and CDR2 FQNEAQ (reference sequence). Trimming removed 4 bases at V and 3 bases at J, with 18 bases between. The DNA of the CDR3 is TGTGCCAGCAGCTCCGACCGGCGGTTGTGGGACACTGAAGCTTTCTTT. As protein: CASSSDRRLWDTEAFF.

This rearrangement joins TRBV4-3 to TRBJ1-4; the D gene is possibly TRBD1 (6 bases). The CDR3 length is 16 residues. Germline CDR1 reads LGHNA; CDR2 reads YSLEER. V was pared by 0 bases and J by 10 bases, with 18 bases between. The CDR3 DNA follows: TGCGCCAGCAGCCAAGACCTGGGACATAATGAGGCAAAACTGTTTTTT. This translates into CASSQDLGHNEAKLFF.

The chain couples TRBV7-9 to TRBJ2-2; TRBD2 is a possible D gene (5 bases). Per the germline V gene, CDR1 is SEHNR and CDR2 is FQNEAQ (reference sequence). V was pared by 5 bases and J by 5 bases, with 12 bases between. CDR3 length: 14 amino acids. The CDR3 DNA reads as TGTGCCAGCAGCCCAAGCCCGGGAACCGGGGAGCTGTTTTTT. This sequence encodes CASSPSPGTGELFF.

The rearrangement links TRBV5-1 to TRBJ1-2; D possibly corresponds to TRBD1 (5 bases). V lost 4 bases and J 3 bases, leaving 13 bases between the germline ends. Germline CDR1 SGHRS, CDR2 YFSETQ. The CDR3 has 14 residues. In DNA form, the CDR3 reads TGCGCCAGCAGCGTGGTGGTAGGGGACTATGGCTACACCTTC. Amino acid sequence: CASSVVVGDYGYTF.

For the CDR3, the DNA is TGCAGCGTTGAACGCGGGGACACTGAAGCTTTCTTT. Residues: CSVERGDTEAFF. The chain links TRBV29-1 to TRBJ1-1; D remains unclear. The CDR3 is made up of 12 amino acids. Trimming shortened V by 2 bases and J by 3 bases, and 7 bases separated the two germline ends. The germline gives CDR1 SQVTM, CDR2 ANQGSEA.

About this clone: The junction departs from germline at one end; a sequencing error may be responsible. V and J are TRBV20-1 and TRBJ1-1; perhaps TRBD1 as D (6 bases). CDR3 length: 15 residues. In germline, CDR1 is DFQATT, CDR2 SNEGSKA (reference sequence). CDR3 in amino acids: CSASLRTAPNNEAFF. The CDR3 DNA is TGCAGTGCTAGTCTTCGGACAGCCCCGAACAATGAAGCTTTCTTT.

The genes are TRBV3-1 (or the pseudogene TRBV3-2) and TRBJ1-3; D unclear. Trimming left V 0 bases short and J 2 bases short, with 17 bases between. CDR3 size: 18 residues. Germline CDR1 reads LGHDT; CDR2 reads YNNKEL (reference sequence). This chain's CDR3 is CASSQERLRFIPGNTIYF. Here the CDR3 DNA reads TGTGCCAGCAGCCAAGAGCGTCTGAGGTTTATTCCTGGAAACACCATATATTTT.

This chain connects TRBV4-1 to TRBJ1-4; D possibly corresponds to TRBD1 (5 bases). Germline assignment: CDR1 MGHRA and CDR2 YSYEKL. The CDR3 totals 15 residues. The ends were cut back, 3 bases at V and 3 bases at J, with 11 bases in the middle. This CDR3 is CASSHRGGANEKLFF. CDR3 sequence (DNA): TGCGCCAGCAGCCATCGGGGGGGAGCTAATGAAAAACTGTTTTTT.

The genes are TRBV9 and TRBJ2-1, with D perhaps matching TRBD1 (6 bases). Germline V gene lookup returns CDR1 SGDLS and CDR2 YYNGEE. The V end was cut by 3 bases, the J end by 2 bases, with 12 bases between. The CDR3 runs to 15 residues. The CDR3 is CASSASGDTYNEQFF. The CDR3 nucleotides read TGTGCCAGCAGCGCCTCAGGGGATACCTACAATGAGCAGTTCTTC. Full variable domain (rest looked up from reference TRBV9 and TRBJ2-1): DSGVTQTPKHLITATGQRVTLRCSPRSGDLSVYWYQQSLDQGLQFLIQYYNGEERAKGNILERFSAQQFPDLHSELNLSSLELGDSALYFCASSASGDTYNEQFFGPGTRLTVL.

The CDR3 DNA reads as TGTGCCAGCAGGGGGCAGGGGGCGACAGATACGCAGTATTTT. Translated, it gives CASRGQGATDTQYF. The V call is TRBV27, the J call TRBJ2-3; TRBD1 aligns across 8 bases. The germline CDR1 and CDR2 sequences are MNHEY and SMNVEV (reference sequence). This CDR3 is 14 amino acids long. The J segment lost 3 bases and the V segment lost 6 bases, leaving 5 bases of the junction unmatched.

The chain carries TRBV4-3 and TRBJ2-2, with D perhaps TRBD1 (5 bases). The CDR3 has 14 amino acids. Looked up from germline, CDR1 is LGHNA and CDR2 is YSLEER. V was shortened by 0 bases and J by 6 bases, with 8 bases between the two germline ends. CDR3 nucleotide sequence: TGCGCCAGCAGCCAAGACAGGGCCGCCGGGGAGCTGTTTTTT. Protein product: CASSQDRAAGELFF.

This chain uses TRBV30 with TRBJ1-2; possible D gene TRBD1, 5 bases. CDR3 size: 13 residues. Trimming took 3 bases from V and 7 from J, leaving 15 bases between them. Per germline, CDR1 GTSNPN and CDR2 SVGIG (reference sequence). Here the CDR3 reads CAWSAQGGSGYTF. The CDR3 bases are TGTGCCTGGAGCGCCCAGGGAGGTAGTGGCTACACCTTC.

The chain couples TRBV4-3 to TRBJ1-1, with a tentative D call TRBD1 (6 bases). V lost 1 base and J 5 bases, leaving 17 bases between the germline ends. Germline CDR1 and CDR2: LGHNA and YSLEER. The CDR3 runs to 16 residues. In DNA form, the CDR3 reads TGCGCCAGCAGCCAAGGTCAGGGGAAGGGTGTAACTGAAGCTTTCTTT. The encoded protein is CASSQGQGKGVTEAFF.

The genes are TRBV4-3 and TRBJ1-2; the D gene is possibly TRBD1 (5 bases). The length of the CDR3 is 16 residues. Germline assignment: CDR1 LGHNA and CDR2 YSLEER. Trimming removed 5 bases at V and 7 bases at J, with 23 bases between. The CDR3 region has the DNA TGCGCCAGCAGCGAAGGGGTGGCAGGATCCACCTCTGGCTACACCTTC. This sequence encodes CASSEGVAGSTSGYTF.

The chain employs TRBV21-1 and TRBJ1-3; the D call TRBD1 from the table was never checked on the DNA. TRBV21-1 is a documented pseudogene. The CDR3 is 18 residues long. DNA for the CDR3: TGTGCCAGCAGCCGGGAGAGTTGGAAGGGGGCATTAGGAAACACCATATATTTT. The encoded protein is CASSRESWKGALGNTIYF.

The rearrangement uses TRBV27 and TRBJ1-6; no definite D call. The CDR3 runs to 14 residues. The V gene lost 3 bases and the J gene lost 9 bases, with 12 bases spanning the gap. The germline CDR1 and CDR2 sequences are MNHEY and SMNVEV (reference sequence). CDR3 nucleotides: TGTGCCAGCAGTTTCAACGGTGAACTTTCACCCCTCCACTTT. It specifies CASSFNGELSPLHF.